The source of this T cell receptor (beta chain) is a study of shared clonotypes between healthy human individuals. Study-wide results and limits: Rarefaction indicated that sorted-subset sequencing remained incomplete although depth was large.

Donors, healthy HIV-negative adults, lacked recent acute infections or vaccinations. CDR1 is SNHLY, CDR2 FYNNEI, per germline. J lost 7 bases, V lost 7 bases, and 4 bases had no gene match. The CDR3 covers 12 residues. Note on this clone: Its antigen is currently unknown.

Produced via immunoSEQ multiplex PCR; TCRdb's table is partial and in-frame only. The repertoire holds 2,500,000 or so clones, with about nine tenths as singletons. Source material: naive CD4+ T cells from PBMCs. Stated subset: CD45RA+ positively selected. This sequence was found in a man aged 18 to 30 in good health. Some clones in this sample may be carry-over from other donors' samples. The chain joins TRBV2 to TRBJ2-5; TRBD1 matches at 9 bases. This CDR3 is CASTGQGGTQYF. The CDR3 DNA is TGTGCCAGCACGGGACAGGGTGGGACCCAGTACTTC.